The clone carrying this T cell receptor (beta chain) showed up just a few times. The source of the sample is a study of cytomegalovirus exposure and HLA in healthy donors. Germline loops: CDR1 SGHDT, CDR2 YYEEEE. V was trimmed by 0 bases and J by 0 bases, leaving 8 bases between them. This CDR3 has 15 residues. 60 Vbeta and 13 Jbeta primers were used in PCR. Produced via immunoSEQ multiplex PCR; TCRdb's table is partial and in-frame only. The table includes some 180,000 clones, roughly 80% detected once. This TCR came from a woman younger than 35 in good health and CMV-seronegative. The specimen sequenced was PBMCs. This chain connects TRBV5-6 to TRBJ2-3; a weak D match, TRBD2 (5 bases). In nucleotides, the CDR3 is TGTGCCAGCAGCTTGGCTGGGGAGAGCACAGATACGCAGTATTTT. Translating it yields CASSLAGESTDTQYF. Based on the CDR3 plus reference TRBV5-6 and TRBJ2-3, the full variable domain is DAGVTQSPTHLIKTRGQQVTLRCSPKSGHDTVSWYQQALGQGPQFIFQYYEEEERQRGNFPDRFSGHQFPNYSSELNVNALLLGDSALYLCASSLAGESTDTQYFGPGTRLTVL.